A selection of T cell receptor beta chains follows, all from one sample in a study of brain T cells in children with intractable seizures. Here immunoSEQ multiplex PCR was the method, and the copy in TCRdb shows in-frame clones only, minus some. The table has around 38,000 clones, about nine tenths seen once. This specimen was peripheral blood, taken at surgery. The origin of the receptors is a girl aged 2 to 9 with tuberous sclerosis and intractable seizures. CDR3s include the opening cysteine and the closing phenylalanine or tryptophan. Each record gives: clone size, J gene, D gene, V gene, CDR3 DNA, CDR3 protein. The D gene is left open where the match is weak. Clone sizes are given selectively: once, few, many, or a class where the clone is expanded.

clone size: NA; J gene: TRBJ2-2; D gene: NA; V gene: TRBV7-9; CDR3 DNA: TGTGCCAGCAGCCGAGAGGTGTTGGACGGGGAGCTGTTTTTT; CDR3 protein: CASSREVLDGELFF
clone size: NA; J gene: TRBJ2-3; D gene: NA; V gene: TRBV5-5; CDR3 DNA: TGTGCCAGCAGCTTACAGGCCTTGACAGATACGCAGTATTTT; CDR3 protein: CASSLQALTDTQYF
clone size: NA; J gene: TRBJ1-1; D gene: NA; V gene: TRBV6-5; CDR3 DNA: TGTGCCAGCAAGGGGGGCGCAAATACTGAAGCTTTCTTT; CDR3 protein: CASKGGANTEAFF
clone size: once; J gene: TRBJ1-2; D gene: TRBD1; V gene: TRBV19; CDR3 DNA: TGTGCCGGCTCACAGGGGGTCGGGACCTTC; CDR3 protein: CAGSQGVGTF
clone size: NA; J gene: TRBJ1-5; D gene: TRBD1; V gene: TRBV3-1/TRBV3-2; CDR3 DNA: TGTGCCAGCAGTCGCAGGGGGCGCAATCAGCCCCAGCATTTT; CDR3 protein: CASSRRGRNQPQHF
clone size: NA; J gene: TRBJ1-6; D gene: NA; V gene: TRBV6-1; CDR3 DNA: TGTGCCAGCAGTGAACGCGTTAACTTTTCACCCCTCCACTTT; CDR3 protein: CASSERVNFSPLHF
clone size: NA; J gene: TRBJ2-7; D gene: NA; V gene: TRBV18; CDR3 DNA: TGTGCCAGCTCACCGAGGGGTCGGGCCTACGAGCAGTACTTC; CDR3 protein: CASSPRGRAYEQYF
clone size: NA; J gene: TRBJ2-2; D gene: TRBD1; V gene: TRBV29-1; CDR3 DNA: TGCAGCTACCGGACAGGGGGCCTCACCGGGGAGCTGTTTTTT; CDR3 protein: CSYRTGGLTGELFF
clone size: NA; J gene: TRBJ2-6; D gene: NA; V gene: TRBV30; CDR3 DNA: TGTGCCTGGACCCAATCTGGGGCCAACGTCCTGACTTTC; CDR3 protein: CAWTQSGANVLTF
clone size: NA; J gene: TRBJ2-3; D gene: TRBD2; V gene: TRBV9; CDR3 DNA: TGTGCCAGCAGCGTAGCCGCAGCGGGGGGAAATACGCAGTATTTT; CDR3 protein: CASSVAAAGGNTQYF
clone size: NA; J gene: TRBJ2-3; D gene: NA; V gene: TRBV2; CDR3 DNA: TGTGCCAGCAGGCTAGACGGAAGACCGACAAGCACAGATACGCAGTATTTT; CDR3 protein: CASRLDGRPTSTDTQYF
clone size: NA; J gene: TRBJ1-1; D gene: TRBD1; V gene: TRBV19; CDR3 DNA: TGTGCCAGCAAAAACGAGGGCAGGGGGTTTTACACTGAAGCTTTCTTT; CDR3 protein: CASKNEGRGFYTEAFF
clone size: NA; J gene: TRBJ2-3; D gene: NA; V gene: TRBV10-2; CDR3 DNA: TGCGCCAGCTCCTACCTGGATACGCAGTATTTT; CDR3 protein: CASSYLDTQYF
clone size: NA; J gene: TRBJ1-1; D gene: NA; V gene: TRBV29-1; CDR3 DNA: TGCAGCTCCGAGCGCCTGGACAAGGCCGGGGAATGGGTTTCTGAAGCTTTCTTT; CDR3 protein: CSSERLDKAGEWVSEAFF
clone size: NA; J gene: TRBJ2-7; D gene: TRBD1; V gene: TRBV11-2; CDR3 DNA: TGTGCCAGCAGCTTAGTTGGTTTTGGGACAGGGGAGTACGAGCAGTACTTC; CDR3 protein: CASSLVGFGTGEYEQYF
clone size: NA; J gene: TRBJ1-2; D gene: TRBD1; V gene: TRBV28; CDR3 DNA: TGTGCCAGCCTATATCGGGACAGCAAAAACTATGGCTACACCTTC; CDR3 protein: CASLYRDSKNYGYTF
clone size: NA; J gene: TRBJ2-4; D gene: NA; V gene: TRBV29-1; CDR3 DNA: TGCAGCGCCCGGGACGGTAAAAACATTCAGTACTTC; CDR3 protein: CSARDGKNIQYF
clone size: NA; J gene: TRBJ1-5; D gene: TRBD1; V gene: TRBV7-8; CDR3 DNA: TGTGCCAGCAGCTTTGGGACAGTTAGCAATCAGCCCCAGCATTTT; CDR3 protein: CASSFGTVSNQPQHF
clone size: NA; J gene: TRBJ1-2; D gene: TRBD1; V gene: TRBV27; CDR3 DNA: TGTGCCAGCAGTTTTGCAGGGGGGGGCTACACCTTC; CDR3 protein: CASSFAGGGYTF
clone size: NA; J gene: TRBJ2-7; D gene: TRBD2; V gene: TRBV6-1; CDR3 DNA: TGTGCCAGCAGTGGGACTTTTAGCGGGGGGTCCTACGAGCAGTACTTC; CDR3 protein: CASSGTFSGGSYEQYF
clone size: NA; J gene: TRBJ1-1; D gene: TRBD1; V gene: TRBV6-5; CDR3 DNA: TGTGCCAGCAGATCGGGACAGCCCCACACTGAAGCTTTCTTT; CDR3 protein: CASRSGQPHTEAFF
clone size: NA; J gene: TRBJ1-1; D gene: NA; V gene: TRBV3-1/TRBV3-2; CDR3 DNA: TGTGCCAGCAGCCATAAGGGCTTTTTGAACACTGAAGCTTTCTTT; CDR3 protein: CASSHKGFLNTEAFF
clone size: NA; J gene: TRBJ2-3; D gene: NA; V gene: TRBV12-5; CDR3 DNA: TGTGCTAGTGGTAAGGGGGATACGCAGTATTTT; CDR3 protein: CASGKGDTQYF
clone size: NA; J gene: TRBJ1-1; D gene: NA; V gene: TRBV28; CDR3 DNA: TGTGCCAGCAGTCCCTCCCAGGGAGTGGGCACTGAAGCTTTCTTT; CDR3 protein: CASSPSQGVGTEAFF
clone size: NA; J gene: TRBJ1-4; D gene: TRBD1; V gene: TRBV27; CDR3 DNA: TGTGCCAGCCGGGACAGGAATGAAAAACTGTTTTTT; CDR3 protein: CASRDRNEKLFF
clone size: NA; J gene: TRBJ2-4; D gene: NA; V gene: TRBV24-1; CDR3 DNA: TGTGCCACCAGTGATTTAGTGGGGCCCCGGGGCCTGGTCAAAAACATTCAGTACTTC; CDR3 protein: CATSDLVGPRGLVKNIQYF
clone size: once; J gene: TRBJ1-1; D gene: TRBD1; V gene: TRBV10-3; CDR3 DNA: TGTGCCATCAGTGAGTCAGGGACAGGTGTGAACACTGAAGCTTTCTTT; CDR3 protein: CAISESGTGVNTEAFF
clone size: NA; J gene: TRBJ2-3; D gene: NA; V gene: TRBV5-1; CDR3 DNA: TGCGCCAGCAGCTGGACGGGGGGCCCAGATACGCAGTATTTT; CDR3 protein: CASSWTGGPDTQYF
clone size: NA; J gene: TRBJ1-5; D gene: NA; V gene: TRBV5-1; CDR3 DNA: TGCGCCAGCAGCTCCACAGGCGGCAATCAGCCCCAGCATTTT; CDR3 protein: CASSSTGGNQPQHF
clone size: NA; J gene: TRBJ2-7; D gene: NA; V gene: TRBV7-2; CDR3 DNA: TGTGCCAGCAGCTTCGGGGGGCCTAATTACGAGCAGTACTTC; CDR3 protein: CASSFGGPNYEQYF
clone size: NA; J gene: TRBJ2-7; D gene: TRBD2; V gene: TRBV20-1; CDR3 DNA: TGCAGTGCTAGTGCCCCTAGCGGGGCAACCTACGAGCAGTACTTC; CDR3 protein: CSASAPSGATYEQYF
clone size: NA; J gene: TRBJ2-5; D gene: TRBD2; V gene: TRBV18; CDR3 DNA: TGTGCCAGCTCACCCCGGAGCGGGGGCTACCAAGAGACCCAGTACTTC; CDR3 protein: CASSPRSGGYQETQYF
clone size: NA; J gene: TRBJ1-5; D gene: TRBD1; V gene: TRBV29-1; CDR3 DNA: TGCAGCGTTGAAGAAGACAGGGAGGCAAGCAATCAGCCCCAGCATTTT; CDR3 protein: CSVEEDREASNQPQHF
clone size: NA; J gene: TRBJ1-5; D gene: NA; V gene: TRBV5-1; CDR3 DNA: TGCGCCAGCAGCTTTGGAGGGAGTAATCAGCCCCAGCATTTT; CDR3 protein: CASSFGGSNQPQHF
clone size: NA; J gene: TRBJ2-5; D gene: TRBD1; V gene: TRBV6-5; CDR3 DNA: TGTGCCAGCAGTTACAACAGGGGACAGGGAATTAAGACCCAGTACTTC; CDR3 protein: CASSYNRGQGIKTQYF
clone size: NA; J gene: TRBJ1-3; D gene: TRBD1; V gene: TRBV9; CDR3 DNA: TGTGCCAGCAGCGTAGGTGAGGGGGCGCCTGGAAACACCATATATTTT; CDR3 protein: CASSVGEGAPGNTIYF
clone size: NA; J gene: TRBJ2-2; D gene: NA; V gene: TRBV24-1; CDR3 DNA: TGTGCCACCAGTGATCCCCAGACAGGGAGGGGGGAGCTGTTTTTT; CDR3 protein: CATSDPQTGRGELFF
clone size: NA; J gene: TRBJ2-3; D gene: TRBD1; V gene: TRBV10-3; CDR3 DNA: TGTGCCATCAGTGAGTCGCAGGGGGCTGTAGATACGCAGTATTTT; CDR3 protein: CAISESQGAVDTQYF
clone size: NA; J gene: TRBJ1-1; D gene: NA; V gene: TRBV6-1; CDR3 DNA: TGTGCCAGCAGTGAAGGATTCAGGAGGGAAGTCGAAGCTTTCTTT; CDR3 protein: CASSEGFRREVEAFF
clone size: NA; J gene: TRBJ2-1; D gene: TRBD2; V gene: TRBV7-6; CDR3 DNA: TGTGCCAGCAGCCGGACTAGCGGGGGGGCATACAATGAGCAGTTCTTC; CDR3 protein: CASSRTSGGAYNEQFF
clone size: NA; J gene: TRBJ1-2; D gene: NA; V gene: TRBV29-1; CDR3 DNA: TGCAGCGTTGAAACAAATGGCTACACCTTC; CDR3 protein: CSVETNGYTF
clone size: NA; J gene: TRBJ1-1; D gene: NA; V gene: TRBV14; CDR3 DNA: TGTGCCAGCAGCCAAGATTTCCTGAGGACAGCGAACACTGAAGCTTTCTTT; CDR3 protein: CASSQDFLRTANTEAFF
clone size: NA; J gene: TRBJ1-3; D gene: NA; V gene: TRBV5-1; CDR3 DNA: TGCGCCAGCAGCTTGGATGGCCCATACTCTGGAAACACCATATATTTT; CDR3 protein: CASSLDGPYSGNTIYF
clone size: NA; J gene: TRBJ2-5; D gene: NA; V gene: TRBV24-1; CDR3 DNA: TGTGCCACCAGTGAACCACAGGCGGGCGGAGAGACCCAGTACTTC; CDR3 protein: CATSEPQAGGETQYF
clone size: NA; J gene: TRBJ2-1; D gene: NA; V gene: TRBV2; CDR3 DNA: TGTGCCAGCACCGGGGCCCCTCTCAATGAGCAGTTCTTC; CDR3 protein: CASTGAPLNEQFF
clone size: few; J gene: TRBJ1-1; D gene: NA; V gene: TRBV27; CDR3 DNA: TGTGCCAGCAGTTTCACCGGGACTAAAGCTTTCTTT; CDR3 protein: CASSFTGTKAFF
clone size: NA; J gene: TRBJ2-5; D gene: NA; V gene: TRBV6-1; CDR3 DNA: TGTGCCAGCAGTGAAGAGGTCCCGTACCAAGAGACCCAGTACTTC; CDR3 protein: CASSEEVPYQETQYF
clone size: NA; J gene: TRBJ1-6; D gene: TRBD1; V gene: TRBV7-9; CDR3 DNA: TGTGCCAGCAGCCGACAGGGGGAAAATTCACCCCTCCACTTT; CDR3 protein: CASSRQGENSPLHF
clone size: NA; J gene: TRBJ1-5; D gene: NA; V gene: TRBV4-2; CDR3 DNA: TGTGCCAGCAGCCGTACAGCATCTCCATGGGATAGCAATCAGCCCCAGCATTTT; CDR3 protein: CASSRTASPWDSNQPQHF
clone size: NA; J gene: TRBJ1-1; D gene: TRBD1; V gene: TRBV6-5; CDR3 DNA: TGTGCCAGCAGTTTGGACAGGGGGCCCACTGAAGCTTTCTTT; CDR3 protein: CASSLDRGPTEAFF
clone size: NA; J gene: TRBJ2-5; D gene: TRBD1; V gene: TRBV27; CDR3 DNA: TGTGCCAGCAGTTCGACCGGGACAGGGGAGACCCAGTACTTC; CDR3 protein: CASSSTGTGETQYF
clone size: NA; J gene: TRBJ2-3; D gene: NA; V gene: TRBV4-1; CDR3 DNA: TGCGCCAGCAGCCAAGAAACGATACTCTGGCCAGATACGCAGTATTTT; CDR3 protein: CASSQETILWPDTQYF
clone size: NA; J gene: TRBJ1-2; D gene: NA; V gene: TRBV3-1/TRBV3-2; CDR3 DNA: TGTGCCAGCAGCCTAGACAGTAACTATGGCTACACCTTC; CDR3 protein: CASSLDSNYGYTF
clone size: NA; J gene: TRBJ1-4; D gene: TRBD1; V gene: TRBV6-5; CDR3 DNA: TGTGCCAGCAGGACAGGGAAGACTAATGAAAAACTGTTTTTT; CDR3 protein: CASRTGKTNEKLFF
clone size: once; J gene: TRBJ2-3; D gene: NA; V gene: TRBV10-3; CDR3 DNA: TGTGCCATCAGTGACCCATCAGGGGGCACAGATACGCAGTATTTT; CDR3 protein: CAISDPSGGTDTQYF
clone size: NA; J gene: TRBJ2-3; D gene: TRBD1; V gene: TRBV18; CDR3 DNA: TGTGCCAGCTCCAAGACAGGGGGCCTTGATACGCAGTATTTT; CDR3 protein: CASSKTGGLDTQYF
clone size: NA; J gene: TRBJ2-5; D gene: NA; V gene: TRBV19; CDR3 DNA: TGTGCCAGTAGTTCCTGGGGGGGCGGGGAGACCCAGTACTTC; CDR3 protein: CASSSWGGGETQYF
clone size: NA; J gene: TRBJ1-1; D gene: TRBD1; V gene: TRBV13; CDR3 DNA: TGTGCCAGCAGCTTACGACAGGGGAGTTCAGCTTTCTTT; CDR3 protein: CASSLRQGSSAFF
clone size: NA; J gene: TRBJ2-1; D gene: NA; V gene: TRBV6-5; CDR3 DNA: TGTGCCACAGGGGGGAGCTCCTACAATGAGCAGTTCTTC; CDR3 protein: CATGGSSYNEQFF
clone size: NA; J gene: TRBJ1-1; D gene: TRBD1; V gene: TRBV27; CDR3 DNA: TGTGCCAGCAGTGTGGACAGGTCACCGACGGGCACTGAAGCTTTCTTT; CDR3 protein: CASSVDRSPTGTEAFF